This T cell receptor (beta chain) emerged from a study of high-grade serous ovarian cancer treatment subgroups. V was trimmed by 3 bases and J by 0 bases, leaving 14 bases between them. This CDR3 spans 16 amino acids. The germline CDR1 and CDR2 sequences are SGDLS and YYNGEE. The tumor samples were collected prior to definitive surgery or chemotherapy. Regarding this clone: The antigen is not known.

General study findings and limits: TCR clonal relatedness correlated positively with neoantigen level.

The protocol was immunoSEQ multiplex PCR, while the TCRdb copy is restricted to in-frame clones and leaves out a portion. This sample carries approximately 2,100 clones, about 71% of them seen once, and the ten largest clones take under 9.5%. Specimen: tumor tissue. The TCR originated in a human donor with high-grade serous ovarian cancer. The rearrangement joins TRBV9 to TRBJ2-3; D gene uncertain. CDR3 region: CASSAQRTISTDTQYF. CDR3 DNA sequence: TGTGCCAGCAGCGCCCAGCGTACTATTAGCACAGATACGCAGTATTTT.